This T cell receptor beta chain was found in a study of CD8 T cells in ankylosing spondylitis. Overall study findings and caveats: Characteristic of ankylosing spondylitis blood, it appeared, was a TCR beta motif comprising roughly 8 highly homologous variants.

The sample holds a few counts of this clonotype. The antigen is unknown. TCRdb called the 5' RACE reads again in MiXCR, with one record for every CDR3 protein. The sample yields more than 400,000 distinct CDR3 sequences, 5.3% seen once. Looked up from germline, CDR1 is MGHRA and CDR2 is YSYEKL. The CDR3 is made up of 15 amino acids. Between the trimmed V and J ends, which lost 3 bases and 2 bases, there was a span of 14 bases. This rearrangement joins TRBV4-1 to TRBJ2-7; D remains unclear. The source material was blood, either unsorted or a sorted T cell fraction (not recorded which). The clonotype was recovered from a male donor with ankylosing spondylitis. CDR3 sequence reads: CASSHPEDGPYEQYF. The DNA of the CDR3 is TGCGCCAGCAGCCACCCTGAGGACGGACCCTACGAGCAGTACTTC.